Listed below are T cell receptor beta chains from one sample, sequenced in a study of T cell responses to AZD1222 COVID-19 vaccine. Clones were read by immunoSEQ multiplex PCR, and TCRdb kept only the in-frame ones, dropping some. The sample lists about 100,000 clones; about 88% were seen once. The sequences come from peripheral blood, collected on day 0 of AZD1222 vaccination. These receptors all come from an adult in good health. CDR3s include the opening cysteine and the closing phenylalanine or tryptophan. The D gene is left open where the match is weak. Not every row has a clone size; where given, it reads once, few, many or a size class.

cdr3_length,clone_size,d_call,j_call,v_call,cdr3_aa,cdr3_nt
14,-,-,TRBJ1-3,TRBV9,CASTPTAAGNTIYF,TGTGCCAGCACCCCGACAGCCGCAGGAAACACCATATATTTT
14,-,-,TRBJ2-1,TRBV12-5,CASGLSLRLPEQFF,TGTGCTAGTGGTTTGAGTCTCCGGCTCCCTGAGCAGTTCTTC
17,-,-,TRBJ1-2,TRBV4-3,CASSQVFEGEGADGYTF,TGCGCCAGCAGCCAAGTTTTTGAGGGAGAAGGAGCGGATGGCTACACCTTC
14,-,-,TRBJ2-3,TRBV7-9,CASSLAQRGDTQYF,TGTGCCAGCAGCTTAGCGCAACGGGGTGATACGCAGTATTTT
16,-,-,TRBJ1-1,TRBV7-9,CASSVTLTVRNTEAFF,TGTGCCAGCAGCGTAACTTTGACAGTGAGGAACACTGAAGCTTTCTTT
14,-,TRBD2,TRBJ2-3,TRBV6-2/TRBV6-3,CASSPGGSADTQYF,TGTGCCAGCAGCCCGGGGGGGTCGGCAGATACGCAGTATTTT
13,-,-,TRBJ1-1,TRBV6-5,CASSFPGATEAFF,TGTGCCAGCAGTTTTCCAGGGGCTACTGAAGCTTTCTTT
16,-,TRBD2,TRBJ2-1,TRBV5-5,CASTPSSGRPYNEQFF,TGTGCCAGCACCCCTAGTAGCGGGAGGCCTTACAATGAGCAGTTCTTC
15,-,-,TRBJ1-2,TRBV5-1,CASSLGGVLKDGYTF,TGCGCCAGCAGCTTGGGAGGGGTTCTGAAGGATGGCTACACCTTC
14,-,-,TRBJ2-7,TRBV7-9,CASSLTDSRYEQYF,TGTGCCAGCAGCTTAACGGACAGTCGCTACGAGCAGTACTTC
17,few,TRBD2,TRBJ2-1,TRBV4-3,CASSQDYQRGAPLQQFF,TGCGCCAGCAGCCAAGATTATCAGCGGGGGGCCCCCTTGCAGCAGTTCTTC
17,-,-,TRBJ1-2,TRBV7-2,CASSLYPGHPANYGYTF,TGTGCCAGCAGCTTATACCCCGGACATCCAGCTAACTATGGCTACACCTTC
15,-,-,TRBJ2-3,TRBV7-3,CASSLSSRSTDTQYF,TGTGCCAGCAGCTTATCGTCTCGTAGCACAGATACGCAGTATTTT
17,-,-,TRBJ2-1,TRBV11-2,CASSFGSLARSYNEQFF,TGTGCCAGCAGCTTCGGAAGTCTGGCGAGATCCTACAATGAGCAGTTCTTC
13,-,-,TRBJ2-1,TRBV9,CASSPTTYNEQFF,TGTGCCAGCAGCCCCACTACCTACAATGAGCAGTTCTTC
14,-,-,TRBJ1-4,TRBV30,CAWSNLGKEGKLFF,TGTGCCTGGAGTAATCTAGGGAAGGAGGGAAAACTGTTTTTT
16,-,TRBD2,TRBJ2-2,TRBV18,CASSPRGGLNTGELFF,TGTGCCAGCTCACCACGCGGGGGGCTGAACACCGGGGAGCTGTTTTTT
17,-,-,TRBJ1-3,TRBV18,CASSPRAGGLSGNTIYF,TGTGCCAGCTCCCCCAGGGCCGGGGGCCTCTCTGGAAACACCATATATTTT
15,few,-,TRBJ2-1,TRBV3-1/TRBV3-2,CASSQGGLVPNEQFF,TGTGCCAGCAGCCAGGGGGGACTCGTCCCCAATGAGCAGTTCTTC
15,-,TRBD2,TRBJ2-3,TRBV29-1,CSVAMASGDTDTQYF,TGCAGCGTTGCTATGGCTAGCGGAGACACAGATACGCAGTATTTT
12,-,-,TRBJ2-1,TRBV24-1,CATSNLVYEQFF,TGTGCCACCAGTAACTTGGTCTATGAGCAGTTCTTC
13,-,-,TRBJ2-5,TRBV11-3,CASSPDYKETQYF,TGTGCCAGCAGCCCGGACTACAAAGAGACCCAGTACTTC
13,-,-,TRBJ1-4,TRBV10-3,CAISDGFNEKLFF,TGTGCCATCAGTGACGGCTTCAATGAAAAACTGTTTTTT
15,once,TRBD2,TRBJ2-3,TRBV7-2,CASSPQATSVDTQYF,TGTGCCAGCAGCCCTCAAGCGACTAGCGTCGATACGCAGTATTTT
12,-,-,TRBJ2-3,TRBV24-1,CATMGLSDTQYF,TGTGCCACCATGGGGTTGTCAGATACGCAGTATTTT
13,few,-,TRBJ2-7,TRBV7-9,CASSQGYSYEQYF,TGTGCCAGCAGTCAGGGGTACTCCTACGAGCAGTACTTC
16,-,-,TRBJ2-1,TRBV4-1,CASSQDPGLNYNEQFF,TGCGCCAGCAGCCAAGACCCGGGACTCAACTACAATGAGCAGTTCTTC
15,-,TRBD2,TRBJ2-7,TRBV7-2,CASSRTSGGSYEQYF,TGTGCCAGCAGCCGGACTAGCGGGGGCTCCTACGAGCAGTACTTC
13,-,TRBD1,TRBJ2-7,TRBV12-3/TRBV12-4,CASSRDRNYEQYF,TGTGCCAGCAGTCGGGACAGGAACTACGAGCAGTACTTC
13,-,-,TRBJ1-1,TRBV10-1,CASSVGMNTEAFF,TGCGCCAGCAGTGTCGGCATGAACACTGAAGCTTTCTTT
20,-,-,TRBJ2-1,TRBV4-2,CASSQEMRDHRFVADSEQFF,TGTGCCAGCAGCCAAGAAATGCGGGACCACAGGTTCGTAGCCGACAGTGAGCAGTTCTTC
12,once,-,TRBJ2-2,TRBV19,CASSIGTGELFF,TGTGCCAGTAGTATAGGTACCGGGGAGCTGTTTTTT
16,-,TRBD2,TRBJ2-3,TRBV10-3,CAISERPAGVTDTQYF,TGTGCCATCAGTGAGCGCCCTGCGGGAGTAACAGATACGCAGTATTTT
17,-,-,TRBJ2-5,TRBV9,CASSPRWASGGGETQYF,TGTGCCAGCAGCCCCCGGTGGGCCTCAGGGGGGGGAGAGACCCAGTACTTC
16,-,-,TRBJ1-5,TRBV16,CASSLSDSRAWKPQHF,TGTGCCAGCAGCCTCTCAGACAGCCGTGCATGGAAACCCCAGCATTTT
12,-,-,TRBJ2-1,TRBV27,CASSHTSNEQFF,TGTGCCAGCAGTCATACGTCAAATGAGCAGTTCTTC
16,-,TRBD1,TRBJ2-5,TRBV7-2,CASSLGNRGLSETQYF,TGTGCCAGCAGCTTAGGGAACAGGGGGCTGTCAGAGACCCAGTACTTC
15,-,TRBD1,TRBJ1-1,TRBV19,CASSFSRQGDTEAFF,TGTGCCAGTAGCTTCTCGCGGCAGGGGGACACTGAAGCTTTCTTT
17,-,-,TRBJ2-3,TRBV7-9,CASSLGVSPTGTDTQYF,TGTGCCAGCAGCTTAGGGGTCAGCCCCACAGGCACAGATACGCAGTATTTT
16,-,TRBD1,TRBJ1-1,TRBV11-3,CASSLDPGTGIGEAFF,TGTGCCAGCAGCTTAGATCCCGGGACAGGCATCGGGGAAGCTTTCTTT
13,-,-,TRBJ1-2,TRBV5-8,CASSFLGRGGYTF,TGTGCCAGCAGCTTTCTCGGACGCGGGGGCTACACCTTC
16,-,-,TRBJ2-1,TRBV28,CASTLELGPPRNEQFF,TGTGCCAGCACCCTTGAACTCGGACCGCCGAGGAATGAGCAGTTCTTC
12,-,-,TRBJ2-3,TRBV24-1,CATSGHTDTQYF,TGTGCCACCAGTGGCCACACAGATACGCAGTATTTT